One sample yielded the 21 T cell receptor beta chains listed below, sequenced in a study of Graves' ophthalmopathy and Graves' hyperthyroidism. RNA served as the template for amplifying TCR beta CDR3 regions. HTBI-primed first-round RT-PCR preceded second-round multiplex PCR. TCRdb passed the multiplex PCR reads through MiXCR, listing each CDR3 protein once. This sample yields over 200,000 distinct CDR3 sequences, of which 29% are seen a single time; around 10% belongs to the top ten. Sequenced input: peripheral blood. All receptors come from a man aged 50 or older with Graves' ophthalmopathy.

The V call is TRBV4-2, the J call TRBJ2-2, with 12 bases lining up with TRBD1. The V gene end was trimmed by 4 bases and the J gene end by 2 bases; junction bases not matched to a gene: 2. The CDR3 has 16 residues. Germline V gene sequence: CDR1 LGHNA, CDR2 YNFKEQ. The CDR3 DNA follows: TGTGCCAGCAGCCGGGACAGGGGGCAAAACACCGGGGAGCTGTTTTTT. It encodes CASSRDRGQNTGELFF.

There are many counts of this clonotype. The chain recombines TRBV10-3 with TRBJ2-2; no clear D gene. V shed 4 bases and J shed 3 bases, with 3 bases lying between them. This CDR3 has 12 amino acids. The germline gives CDR1 ENHRY, CDR2 SYGVKD. Here the CDR3 DNA reads TGTGCCATCAGTGCTGACACCGGGGAGCTGTTTTTT. It specifies CAISADTGELFF.

At least ten counts were recorded for this clonotype. The V call is TRBV6-2 or TRBV6-3, the J call TRBJ1-5; unclear D gene. The CDR3 runs to 14 residues. Germline values: CDR1 MNHEY, CDR2 SVGEGT. The V and J ends lost 2 bases and 3 bases respectively, with 8 bases between them. The CDR3 DNA reads TGTGCCAGCAGTTACGCAGGCTTCAATCAGCCCCAGCATTTT. Protein: CASSYAGFNQPQHF.

This clonotype was detected ten times or more. The chain has TRBV12-3 or TRBV12-4 and TRBJ2-7; 7 positions match TRBD1. The V and J ends lost 2 bases and 4 bases, in that order; junction bases with no gene match: 2. This CDR3 is built from 13 residues. CDR3 region: CASSLIQGYEQYF. The CDR3 DNA reads as TGTGCCAGCAGTTTAATACAGGGGTACGAGCAGTACTTC.

The rearrangement uses TRBV12-3 or TRBV12-4 and TRBJ1-2; D uncertain. V was trimmed by 1 base and J by 5 bases, leaving 8 bases between them. The CDR3 contains 13 residues. CDR3 sequence: CASSLDLSYGYTF. CDR3 sequence (DNA): TGTGCCAGCAGTTTAGATCTCTCATATGGCTACACCTTC.

This clonotype was seen ten or more times. The chain combines TRBV6-5 with TRBJ2-5; TRBD2 aligns across 11 bases. The germline V gene has CDR1 MNHEY and CDR2 SVGAGI. Unmatched junction bases numbered 7, after V lost 3 bases and J lost 4 bases. The CDR3 sequence is 16 residues long. CDR3 in amino acids: CASSYLGLAAGETQYF. DNA of the CDR3: TGTGCCAGCAGTTATTTGGGACTAGCGGCTGGAGAGACCCAGTACTTC.

The chain employs TRBV12-3 or TRBV12-4 and TRBJ2-5, with 13 nucleotides matching TRBD2. V lost 4 bases, J lost 1 base, and 3 bases stayed unmatched. CDR3 length equals 16 residues. Written as DNA, the CDR3 is TGTGCCAGCAGTTCATGGACTAGCGGGGGCCAAGAGACCCAGTACTTC. Translation gives CASSSWTSGGQETQYF.

This clonotype was seen ten or more times. The chain carries TRBV5-1 and TRBJ2-2; tentative D call: TRBD1 (6 bases). CDR1 and CDR2 (germline): SGHRS, YFSETQ. The CDR3 sequence is 15 residues long. V was clipped by 4 bases and J by 7 bases, with 17 bases between them. The CDR3 is CASSDGHRDGGELFF. CDR3 DNA sequence: TGCGCCAGCAGCGATGGACACAGGGACGGCGGGGAGCTGTTTTTT.

The sample holds many counts of this clonotype. The CDR3 is CASSFGTTNTGELFF. DNA of the CDR3: TGTGCCAGCAGCTTTGGGACTACCAACACCGGGGAGCTGTTTTTT. The chain joins TRBV5-6 to TRBJ2-2, with 7 bases lining up with TRBD2. The CDR3 spans 15 residues. The germline V gene encodes CDR1 SGHDT and CDR2 YYEEEE. V was pared by 2 bases and J by 2 bases, with 3 bases of the junction left unmatched.

In its sample, this clonotype was seen many times. Written as DNA, the CDR3 is TGTGCCAGCAGCTTGGTGGGACTAGCGGTCTACGAGCAGTACTTC. Translating gives CASSLVGLAVYEQYF. The chain employs TRBV11-2 and TRBJ2-7; 11 nucleotides line up with TRBD2. V dropped 3 bases and J dropped 3; count of bases not matched to a gene: 4. The CDR3 consists of 15 residues. Germline V lookup: CDR1 SGHAT, CDR2 FQNNGV.

The genes are TRBV6-2 or TRBV6-3 and TRBJ2-7, with D perhaps matching TRBD1 or TRBD2 (5 bases each). Trimming took 8 bases from V and 2 from J, leaving 10 bases between them. Germline V gene sequence: CDR1 MNHEY, CDR2 SVGEGT. CDR3 size: 12 residues. CDR3 loop: CASGDRTYEQYF. DNA for the CDR3: TGTGCCAGCGGGGACCGAACCTACGAGCAGTACTTC.

This clonotype was recorded many times. This chain joins TRBV19 and TRBJ1-1; D might be TRBD1 (5 bases). Germline CDR1 reads LNHDA; CDR2 reads SQIVND (reference sequence). This CDR3 is built from 17 residues. Trimming took 10 bases from V and 0 from J, leaving 24 bases between them. This chain's CDR3 is CATIKKVVGHLNTEAFF. As DNA, the CDR3 is TGTGCCACCATAAAAAAGGTTGTAGGACACCTGAACACTGAAGCTTTCTTT.

This clonotype has a count of ten or more. DNA for the CDR3: TGCAGTGCGACAGGGAGTGATTTTGACACTGAAGCTTTCTTT. It encodes CSATGSDFDTEAFF. This sequence joins TRBV20-1 and TRBJ1-1, with TRBD1 matching 7 bases. The CDR3 sequence is 14 residues long. Germline lookup yields CDR1 DFQATT and CDR2 SNEGSKA (reference sequence). Trimming took 6 bases from V and 3 from J; bases not matched to a gene: 10.

The chain has TRBV28 and TRBJ2-5, with D possibly being TRBD2 (6 bases). The length of the CDR3 is 14 residues. Trimming pared 8 bases from V and 1 base from J, leaving 14 bases between. Germline CDR1 is MDHEN and CDR2 is SYDVKM. The DNA for the CDR3 is TGTGCCAGCGGACGGGAGAGTTCCCAAGAGACCCAGTACTTC. This gives the protein CASGRESSQETQYF.

This clonotype was picked up a small number of times. V usage is TRBV7-2 and J usage is TRBJ2-5; 7 positions match TRBD1. Germline lookup yields CDR1 SGHTA and CDR2 FQGNSA. The CDR3 runs 16 residues. V lost 0 bases to trimming and J lost 2 bases; unmatched junction nucleotides: 6. The CDR3 DNA sequence: TGTGCCAGCAGCTTAGCGAGTGGGACAGTACAAGAGACCCAGTACTTC. It specifies CASSLASGTVQETQYF.

This clonotype was recorded once. V usage is TRBV19 and J usage is TRBJ1-5; a weak D match, TRBD1 (6 bases). The germline CDR1 and CDR2 sequences are LNHDA and SQIVND (reference sequence). The CDR3 has 16 amino acids. Trimming took 3 bases from V and 1 from J, leaving 13 bases between them. CDR3 residues: CASSIQGTFSNQPQHF. The CDR3 DNA reads as TGTGCCAGTAGTATCCAGGGGACTTTCAGCAATCAGCCCCAGCATTTT.

This clonotype was observed many times. This chain connects TRBV10-1 to TRBJ2-7, with 8 bases matching TRBD2. With 0 bases clipped from V and 1 base from J, the junction kept 2 bases outside the gene matches. The CDR3 consists of 15 residues. CDR1 is WNHNN, CDR2 SYGVQD, per germline (reference sequence). CDR3 sequence reads: CASSESLAGSYEQYF. For the CDR3, the DNA is TGCGCCAGCAGTGAGTCTCTAGCGGGTTCCTACGAGCAGTACTTC.

As to this clonotype: A much larger clone sits a single nucleotide away, making a read error possible. The chain carries TRBV6-2 or TRBV6-3 and TRBJ2-2; no definite D call. The CDR3 covers 14 residues. Germline loops: CDR1 MNHEY, CDR2 SVGEGT. Trimming cost V 2 bases and J 7 bases, with 11 bases left between them. This chain's CDR3 is CASSYGDGSGELFF. The DNA of the CDR3 is TGTGCCAGCAGTTACGGTGACGGCAGCGGGGAGCTGTTTTTT.

Ten or more counts support this clonotype. The chain carries TRBV10-3 and TRBJ1-6, with TRBD1 matching over 9 bases. Germline CDR1 ENHRY, CDR2 SYGVKD. The CDR3 length is 14 residues. V lost 8 bases, J lost 5 bases, and 4 bases stayed unmatched. CDR3 sequence (DNA): TGTGCCATCTGGACAGGGGCGGATAATTCACCCCTCCACTTT. It is translated as CAIWTGADNSPLHF.

A single count supports this clonotype. This chain links TRBV15 with TRBJ2-2, with TRBD2 identical over 7 bases. The CDR3 runs to 17 residues. The V segment lost 1 base and the J segment 4 bases; nucleotides outside the gene matches: 9. Germline loops: CDR1 LNHNV, CDR2 YYDKDF (reference sequence). CDR3 residues: CATSRVKAGEGTGELFF. DNA of the CDR3: TGTGCCACCAGCAGAGTTAAGGCGGGAGAGGGCACCGGGGAGCTGTTTTTT.

This clonotype was counted many times. The DNA for the CDR3 is TGTGCCACTAAACAGGACTCCTACACCGGGGAGCTGTTTTTT. It yields the protein CATKQDSYTGELFF. The chain has TRBV15 and TRBJ2-2; D tentatively fits TRBD1 or TRBD2 (5 bases each). Per germline, CDR1 LNHNV and CDR2 YYDKDF (reference sequence). CDR3 length: 14 residues. V was cut by 9 bases and J by 3 bases, with 14 bases left in between.